The next 3 T cell receptor beta chains were all read from a single sample in a study of T-cell reconstitution after alpha-beta-depleted transplantation in children. Unique molecular identifiers were incorporated when the TCRbeta library was constructed. TCRdb independently ran MiXCR on the PCR reads; one entry per CDR3 protein. This table has 750,000 to 950,000 distinct CDR3 sequences, less than 20% appearing once. This specimen was PBMCs, mostly from graft donor cells, taken 360 days after TCRalphabeta/CD19-depleted stem cell transplant. The receptors stem from a male patient under 18 who had a stem cell transplant for acute lymphoblastic leukemia, so the T cells may come from the graft donor.

There are many counts of this clonotype. The chain carries TRBV4-2 and TRBJ2-5; the match to TRBD1 covers 11 bases. V trimming: 1 base; J trimming: 2 bases; junction bases outside the gene matches: 3. CDR1 is LGHNA, CDR2 YNFKEQ, per germline. The CDR3 length is 16 residues. CDR3 sequence (DNA): TGTGCCAGCAGCCAAGGGGACAGGGGGTTTCAAGAGACCCAGTACTTC. This sequence encodes CASSQGDRGFQETQYF.

This clonotype was found a few times. The chain uses TRBV5-1 and TRBJ1-1; 7 bases map to TRBD1. CDR1 is SGHRS, CDR2 YFSETQ, per germline. The CDR3 extends over 14 amino acids. J gave up 4 bases and V 5 bases, and 8 bases lay outside the gene matches. CDR3 amino acids: CASSFDRVGTEAFF. CDR3 bases: TGCGCCAGCAGTTTCGACAGGGTAGGCACTGAAGCTTTCTTT.

This clonotype was counted only a few times. The chain couples TRBV5-6 to TRBJ2-2; TRBD2 aligns across 12 bases. The germline CDR1 and CDR2 sequences are SGHDT and YYEEEE. This CDR3 contains 16 residues. J lost 5 bases, V lost 4 bases, and 6 bases had no gene match. The CDR3 DNA is TGTGCCAGCAGCGCTAGCGGGAGGGCCAGAACCGGGGAGCTGTTTTTT. Its protein product is CASSASGRARTGELFF.